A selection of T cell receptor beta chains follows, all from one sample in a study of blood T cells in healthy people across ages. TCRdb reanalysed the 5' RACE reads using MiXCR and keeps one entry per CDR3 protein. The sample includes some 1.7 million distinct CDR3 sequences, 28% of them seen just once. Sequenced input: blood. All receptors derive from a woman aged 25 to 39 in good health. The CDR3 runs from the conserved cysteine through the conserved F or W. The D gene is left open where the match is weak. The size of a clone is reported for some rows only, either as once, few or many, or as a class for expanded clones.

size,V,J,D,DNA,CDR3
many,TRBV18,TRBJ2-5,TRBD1,TGTGCCAGCAGCCCAGGGACAGGGGAGACCCAGTACTTC,CASSPGTGETQYF
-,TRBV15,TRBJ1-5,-,TGTGCCACCAGCAAAGATCCAGGGCTTGGCAATCAGCCCCAGCATTTT,CATSKDPGLGNQPQHF
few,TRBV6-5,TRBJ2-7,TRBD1,TGTGCCAGCAGTCGCACCGGGACAGGGGTTATCCACGAGCAGTACTTC,CASSRTGTGVIHEQYF
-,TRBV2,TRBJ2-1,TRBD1,TGTGCCAGCAAGAGATCAGGGGGCATCAATGAGCAGTTCTTC,CASKRSGGINEQFF
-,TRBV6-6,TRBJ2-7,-,TGTGCCAGCAGTTTCACAGGGAAAGGGACCTACGAGCAGTACTTC,CASSFTGKGTYEQYF
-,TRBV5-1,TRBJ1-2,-,TGCGCCAGCAGCTTCGAGGGGTTCGGCTATGGCTACACCTTC,CASSFEGFGYGYTF
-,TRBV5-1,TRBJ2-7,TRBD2,TGCGCCAGCAGCTTGGGGAATAGCGGGAGTTCCTACGAGCAGTACTTC,CASSLGNSGSSYEQYF
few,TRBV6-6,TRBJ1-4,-,TGTGCCAGCAAGCTACAGGGAGGCGATGAAAAACTGTTTTTT,CASKLQGGDEKLFF
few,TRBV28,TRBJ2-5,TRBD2,TGTGCCAGCAGTGAGCGGGGGGGCCGGGAGACCCAGTACTTC,CASSERGGRETQYF
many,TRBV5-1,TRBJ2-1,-,TGCGCCAGCAGCTGGGACCTAGGGGATGAGCAGTTCTTC,CASSWDLGDEQFF
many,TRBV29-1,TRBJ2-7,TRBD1,TGCAGCTTCGATACGACAGGGGCAGAGGTGGACGAGCAGTACTTC,CSFDTTGAEVDEQYF
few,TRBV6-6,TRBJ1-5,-,TGTGCCAGCAGCCGTCTCAGTGGAGGTCAGCCCCAGCATTTT,CASSRLSGGQPQHF
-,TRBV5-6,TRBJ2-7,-,TGTGCCAGCAGCTATACTTATAAATCCTACAATGAGCAGTACTTC,CASSYTYKSYNEQYF
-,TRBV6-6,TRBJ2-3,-,TGTGCCAGCACAGGCCTACTCACAGATACGCAGTATTTT,CASTGLLTDTQYF
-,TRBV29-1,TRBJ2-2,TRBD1,TGCAGCGTACAGGGGGCGAACACCGGGGATCTGTTTTTT,CSVQGANTGDLFF
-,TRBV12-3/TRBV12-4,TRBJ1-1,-,TGTGCCAGCAGTTTAGGGGGGGGCCGGGGAGCTTTCTTT,CASSLGGGRGAFF
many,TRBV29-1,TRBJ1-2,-,TGCAGCGTTAAGTTAACACCTTCGGACTATGGCTACACCTTC,CSVKLTPSDYGYTF